Following are 4 T cell receptor beta chains from one sample sequenced in a study of T cell changes during pregnancy in multiple sclerosis. Some clones are missing from TCRdb's copy, which holds only in-frame ones; the method was immunoSEQ multiplex PCR. The table lists tens of thousands of clones, 90% of them singletons, with 2% to 2.5% in the top ten. Here the sequenced sample was peripheral blood, taken in the second trimester of pregnancy. These receptors all come from a female donor in good health, enrolled as a control in a pregnancy study.

This chain joins TRBV19 and TRBJ1-5; maybe TRBD1 (6 bases). V lost 10 bases to trimming and J lost 7 bases, with 11 bases between them. Germline lookup yields CDR1 LNHDA and CDR2 SQIVND (reference sequence). The CDR3 runs to 11 residues. CDR3 DNA: TGTGCCACCGGGGGGGGCCAGCCCCAGCATTTT. Its translation: CATGGGQPQHF.

The genes are TRBV7-9 and TRBJ1-1; 9 positions match TRBD1. V gave up 5 bases and J gave up 8 bases; unmatched junction bases: 12. Germline CDR1 and CDR2: SEHNR and FQNEAQ (reference sequence). This CDR3 spans 15 amino acids. CDR3 residues: CASSARHTGTGEAFF. DNA for the CDR3: TGTGCCAGCAGCGCGCGACACACCGGGACAGGGGAAGCTTTCTTT.

The rearrangement links TRBV2 to TRBJ2-3; 7 positions agree with TRBD1. V was clipped by 5 bases and J by 1 base; unmatched bases: 3. The CDR3 is made up of 14 amino acids. CDR1 is SNHLY and CDR2 is FYNNEI in the germline V gene. CDR3 loop: CASSYRGGTDTQYF. The CDR3 nucleotides are TGTGCCAGCAGTTACAGGGGAGGCACAGATACGCAGTATTTT.

V is TRBV10-2 and J is TRBJ1-2; TRBD1 agrees at 7 bases. V was pared by 2 bases and J by 4 bases, with 7 bases of the junction left unmatched. Germline V CDR1 and CDR2: WSHSY, SAAADI. The CDR3 has 15 amino acids. This CDR3 is CASSEGVTGPYGYTF. In nucleotides, the CDR3 is TGCGCCAGCAGTGAGGGGGTGACAGGGCCCTATGGCTACACCTTC.